This T cell receptor (beta chain) is drawn from a study of blood T cell repertoires in COVID-19. Overall study: PBMCs, B-cell-depleted T cells, or T cells were the source of the cDNA or gDNA that made up the material.

Profiling relied on immunoSEQ multiplex PCR, and the TCRdb table lists in-frame clones only, not all of them. Of some 220,000 clones in the sample, 83% were seen once. With 6 bases removed from V and 5 bases from J, the gap between germline ends came to 13 bases. The germline CDR1 and CDR2 sequences are SEHNR and FQNEAQ (reference sequence). CDR3 length: 13 amino acids. The origin of this receptor is a human donor in a cohort sampled during active COVID-19. The V and J genes are TRBV7-9 and TRBJ2-5; D perhaps matches TRBD1 (5 bases). Sequencing was carried out using peripheral blood. The CDR3 DNA reads TGTGCCAGCAGGGTAGCAGGGTCGGAGACCCAGTACTTC. Protein: CASRVAGSETQYF.